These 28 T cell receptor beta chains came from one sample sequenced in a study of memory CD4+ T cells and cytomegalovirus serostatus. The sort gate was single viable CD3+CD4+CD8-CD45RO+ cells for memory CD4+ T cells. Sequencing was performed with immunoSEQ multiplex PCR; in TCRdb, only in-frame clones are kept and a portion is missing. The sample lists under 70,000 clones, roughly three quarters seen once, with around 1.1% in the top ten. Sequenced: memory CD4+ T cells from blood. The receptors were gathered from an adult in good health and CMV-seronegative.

The CDR3 loop is CASSLAYRTERETQYF. CDR3 coding DNA: TGCGCCAGCAGCTTGGCCTATAGGACAGAGAGGGAGACCCAGTACTTC. The rearrangement joins TRBV5-1 to TRBJ2-5; TRBD1 might be the D (6 bases). V lost 0 bases, J lost 5 bases, and 17 bases lay in between. CDR3 length: 16 residues. Germline V gene lookup returns CDR1 SGHRS and CDR2 YFSETQ.

This CDR3 reads CASSHPAGAGRPEQYF. In DNA form, the CDR3 reads TGTGCCAGCAGTCACCCCGCGGGAGCGGGTCGCCCCGAGCAGTACTTC. The chain joins TRBV27 to TRBJ2-7; TRBD2 aligns across 7 bases. V lost 5 bases, J lost 6 bases, and 16 bases stayed unmatched. The CDR3 spans 16 residues. The germline gives CDR1 MNHEY, CDR2 SMNVEV (reference sequence).

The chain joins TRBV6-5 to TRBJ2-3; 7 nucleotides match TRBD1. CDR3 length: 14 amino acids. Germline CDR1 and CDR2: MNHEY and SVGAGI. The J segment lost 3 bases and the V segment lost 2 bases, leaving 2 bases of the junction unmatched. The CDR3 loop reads CASSYDRETDTQYF. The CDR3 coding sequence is TGTGCCAGCAGTTACGACAGGGAGACAGATACGCAGTATTTT.

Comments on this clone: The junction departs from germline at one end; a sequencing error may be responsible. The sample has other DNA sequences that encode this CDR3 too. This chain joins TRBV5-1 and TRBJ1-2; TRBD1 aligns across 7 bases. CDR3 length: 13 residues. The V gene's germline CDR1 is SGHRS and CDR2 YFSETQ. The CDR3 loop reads CASSPGQVPGYTF. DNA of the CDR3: TGTGCCAGCAGCCCCGGACAGGTTCCTGGCTACACCTTC. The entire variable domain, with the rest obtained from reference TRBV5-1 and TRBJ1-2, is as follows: KAGVTQTPRYLIKTRGQQVTLSCSPISGHRSVSWYQQTPGQGLQFLFEYFSETQRNKGNFPGRFSGRQFSNSRSEMNVSTLELGDSALYLCASSPGQVPGYTFGSGTRLTVV.

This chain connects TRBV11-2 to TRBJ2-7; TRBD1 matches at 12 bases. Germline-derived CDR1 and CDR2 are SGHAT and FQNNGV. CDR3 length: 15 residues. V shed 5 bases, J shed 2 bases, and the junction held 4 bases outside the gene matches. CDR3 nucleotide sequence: TGTGCCAGCAGCCTGGGGACAGGGGGCCCCTACGAGCAGTACTTC. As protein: CASSLGTGGPYEQYF.

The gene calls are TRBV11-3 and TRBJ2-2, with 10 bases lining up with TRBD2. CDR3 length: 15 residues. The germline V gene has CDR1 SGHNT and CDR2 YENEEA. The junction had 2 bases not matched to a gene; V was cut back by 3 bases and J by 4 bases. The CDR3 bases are TGTGCCAGCAGCTTTACTAGCGGGATCACCGGGGAGCTGTTTTTT. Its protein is CASSFTSGITGELFF.

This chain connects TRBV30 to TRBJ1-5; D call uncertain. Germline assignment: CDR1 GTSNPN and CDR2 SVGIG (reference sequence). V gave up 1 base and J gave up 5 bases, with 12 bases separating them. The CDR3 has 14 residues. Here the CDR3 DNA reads TGTGCCTGGAGTGGCCGCGCACTAGATCAGCCCCAGCATTTT. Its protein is CAWSGRALDQPQHF.

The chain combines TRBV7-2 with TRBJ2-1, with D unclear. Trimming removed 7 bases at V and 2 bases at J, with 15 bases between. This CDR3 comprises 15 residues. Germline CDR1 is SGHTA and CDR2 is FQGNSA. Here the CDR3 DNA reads TGTGCCAGCACCCAGACGGAGAGTCCCTACAATGAGCAGTTCTTC. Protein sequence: CASTQTESPYNEQFF.

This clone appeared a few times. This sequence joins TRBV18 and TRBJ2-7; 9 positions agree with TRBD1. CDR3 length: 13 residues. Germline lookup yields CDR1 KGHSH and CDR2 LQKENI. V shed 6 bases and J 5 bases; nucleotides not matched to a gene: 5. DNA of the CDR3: TGTGCCAGCTCCGGGACAGGGCTCAACGAGCAGTACTTC. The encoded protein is CASSGTGLNEQYF.

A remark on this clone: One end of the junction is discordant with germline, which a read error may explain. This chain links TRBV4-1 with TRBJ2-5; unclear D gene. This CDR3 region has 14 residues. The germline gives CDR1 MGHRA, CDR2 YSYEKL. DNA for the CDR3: TGCGCCAGCAGCCAAGAATCCACTCAAGGGACCCAGTACTTC. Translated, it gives CASSQESTQGTQYF.

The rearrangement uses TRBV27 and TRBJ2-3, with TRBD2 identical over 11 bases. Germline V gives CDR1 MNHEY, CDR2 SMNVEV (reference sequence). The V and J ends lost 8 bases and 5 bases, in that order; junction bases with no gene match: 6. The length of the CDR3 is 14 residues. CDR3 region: CASALAGAKDTQYF. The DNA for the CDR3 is TGTGCCAGCGCACTAGCGGGAGCCAAAGATACGCAGTATTTT.

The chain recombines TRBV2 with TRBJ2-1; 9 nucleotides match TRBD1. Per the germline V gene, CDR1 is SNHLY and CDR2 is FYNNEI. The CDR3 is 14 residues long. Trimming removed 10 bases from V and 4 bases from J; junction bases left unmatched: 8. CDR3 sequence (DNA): TGTGCCACCCGCCGGGGACAGGGATACAATGAGCAGTTCTTC. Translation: CATRRGQGYNEQFF.

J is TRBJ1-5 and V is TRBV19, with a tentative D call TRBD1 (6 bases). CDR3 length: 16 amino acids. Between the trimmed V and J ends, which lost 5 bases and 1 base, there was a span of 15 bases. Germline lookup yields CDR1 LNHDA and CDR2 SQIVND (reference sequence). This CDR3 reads CASSDTGTMSNQPQHF. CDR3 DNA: TGTGCCAGTAGTGATACCGGGACAATGAGCAATCAGCCCCAGCATTTT.

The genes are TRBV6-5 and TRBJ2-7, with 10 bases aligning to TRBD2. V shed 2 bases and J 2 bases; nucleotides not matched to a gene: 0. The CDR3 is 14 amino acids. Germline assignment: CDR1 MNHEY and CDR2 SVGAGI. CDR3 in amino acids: CASSYGTSAYEQYF. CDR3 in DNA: TGTGCCAGCAGTTACGGGACTAGCGCCTACGAGCAGTACTTC.

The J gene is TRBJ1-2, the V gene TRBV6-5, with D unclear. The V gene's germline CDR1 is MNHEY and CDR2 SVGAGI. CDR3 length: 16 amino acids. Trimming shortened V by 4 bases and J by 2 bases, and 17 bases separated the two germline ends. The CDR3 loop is CASSSQTRARNYGYTF. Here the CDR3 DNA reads TGTGCCAGCAGTTCCCAGACAAGGGCCAGAAACTATGGCTACACCTTC.

CDR3 amino acids: CASSRGTANTGELFF. The CDR3, as DNA: TGTGCCAGCAGCCGAGGGACAGCCAACACCGGGGAGCTGTTTTTT. V and J are TRBV7-3 and TRBJ2-2; 7 nucleotides line up with TRBD1. V gave up 5 bases and J gave up 2 bases; unmatched junction bases: 5. The germline V gene has CDR1 SGHTA and CDR2 FQGTGA. CDR3 length equals 15 residues.

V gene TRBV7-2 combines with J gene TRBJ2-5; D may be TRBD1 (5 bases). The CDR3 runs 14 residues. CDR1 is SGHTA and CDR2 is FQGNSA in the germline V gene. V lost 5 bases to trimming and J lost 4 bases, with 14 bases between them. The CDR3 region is CASSVGQGIETQYF. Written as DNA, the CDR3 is TGTGCCAGCAGCGTGGGGCAGGGCATAGAGACCCAGTACTTC.

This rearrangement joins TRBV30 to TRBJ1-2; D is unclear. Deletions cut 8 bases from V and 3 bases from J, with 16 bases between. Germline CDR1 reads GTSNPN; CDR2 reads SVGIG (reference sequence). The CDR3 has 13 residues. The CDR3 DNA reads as TGTGCCGGAGGAGACACCTGGGACTATGGCTACACCTTC. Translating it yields CAGGDTWDYGYTF. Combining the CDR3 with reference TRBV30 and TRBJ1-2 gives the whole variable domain SQTIHQWPATLVQPVGSPLSLECTVEGTSNPNLYWYRQAAGRGLQLLFYSVGIGQISSEVPQNLSASRPQDRQFILSSKKLLLSDSGFYLCAGGDTWDYGYTFGSGTRLTVV.

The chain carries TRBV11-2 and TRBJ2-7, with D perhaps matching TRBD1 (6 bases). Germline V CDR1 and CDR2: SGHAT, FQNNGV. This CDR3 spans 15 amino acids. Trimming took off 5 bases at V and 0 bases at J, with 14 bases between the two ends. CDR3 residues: CASSGGPDSSYEQYF. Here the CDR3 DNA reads TGTGCCAGCAGCGGGGGCCCGGACAGCTCCTACGAGCAGTACTTC.

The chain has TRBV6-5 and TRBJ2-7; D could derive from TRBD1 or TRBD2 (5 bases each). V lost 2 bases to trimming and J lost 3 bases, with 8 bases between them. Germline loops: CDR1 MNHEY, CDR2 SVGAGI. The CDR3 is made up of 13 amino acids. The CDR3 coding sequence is TGTGCCAGCAGTTACGGGGACCTCTACGAGCAGTACTTC. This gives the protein CASSYGDLYEQYF.

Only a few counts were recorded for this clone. CDR3 nucleotide sequence: TGTGCCAGCAGCTTCTCCCTAACCGGGACACAAAAGTACAATGAGCAGTTCTTC. Amino acids: CASSFSLTGTQKYNEQFF. The rearrangement joins TRBV27 to TRBJ2-1; weak D call: TRBD1 (6 bases). Between the trimmed V and J ends, which lost 6 bases and 4 bases, there was a span of 25 bases. The CDR3 has 18 residues. CDR1 is MNHEY, CDR2 SMNVEV, per germline (reference sequence).

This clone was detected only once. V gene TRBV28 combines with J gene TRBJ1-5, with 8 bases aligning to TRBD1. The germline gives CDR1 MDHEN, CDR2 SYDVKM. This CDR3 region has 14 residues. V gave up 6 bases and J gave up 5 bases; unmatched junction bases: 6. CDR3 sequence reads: CASREGTGYQPQHF. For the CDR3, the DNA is TGTGCCAGCAGGGAGGGGACAGGCTATCAGCCCCAGCATTTT.

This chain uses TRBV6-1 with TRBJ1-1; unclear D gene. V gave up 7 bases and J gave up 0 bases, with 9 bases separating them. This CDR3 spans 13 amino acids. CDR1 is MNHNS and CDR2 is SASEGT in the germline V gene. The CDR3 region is CASIDLMNTEAFF. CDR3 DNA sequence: TGTGCCAGCATAGATCTGATGAACACTGAAGCTTTCTTT.

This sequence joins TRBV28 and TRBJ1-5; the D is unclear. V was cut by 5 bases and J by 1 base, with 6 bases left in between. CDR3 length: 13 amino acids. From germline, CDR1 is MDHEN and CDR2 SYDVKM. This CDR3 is CASSIDSNQPQHF. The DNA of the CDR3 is TGTGCCAGCAGTATAGACAGCAATCAGCCCCAGCATTTT.

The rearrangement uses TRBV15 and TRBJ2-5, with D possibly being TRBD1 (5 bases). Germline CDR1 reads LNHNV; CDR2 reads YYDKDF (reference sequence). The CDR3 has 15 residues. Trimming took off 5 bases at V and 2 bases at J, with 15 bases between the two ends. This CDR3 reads CATSGKGNRQETQYF. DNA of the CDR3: TGTGCCACCAGCGGGAAGGGGAATAGACAAGAGACCCAGTACTTC.

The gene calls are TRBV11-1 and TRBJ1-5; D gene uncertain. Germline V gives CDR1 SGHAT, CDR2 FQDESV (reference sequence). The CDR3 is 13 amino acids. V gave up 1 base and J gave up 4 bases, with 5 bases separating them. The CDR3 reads CASSLGRNQPQHF. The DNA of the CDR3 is TGTGCCAGCAGCTTAGGCAGGAATCAGCCCCAGCATTTT.

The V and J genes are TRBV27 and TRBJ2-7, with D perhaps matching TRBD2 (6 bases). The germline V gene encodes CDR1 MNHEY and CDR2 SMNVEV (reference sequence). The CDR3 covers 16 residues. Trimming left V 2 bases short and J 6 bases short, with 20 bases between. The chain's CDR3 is CASSLLRGTQPLEQYF. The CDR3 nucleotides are TGTGCCAGCAGTTTACTCCGCGGGACGCAGCCCCTCGAGCAGTACTTC.

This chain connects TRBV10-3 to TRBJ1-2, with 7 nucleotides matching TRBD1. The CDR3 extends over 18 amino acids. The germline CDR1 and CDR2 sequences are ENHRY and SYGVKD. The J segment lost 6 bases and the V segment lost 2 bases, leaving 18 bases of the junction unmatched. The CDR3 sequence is CAISEAWTQGQKEDGYTF. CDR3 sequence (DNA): TGTGCCATCAGTGAGGCCTGGACTCAGGGACAGAAAGAGGATGGCTACACCTTC.